Below, 25 T cell receptor beta chains from the same sample are listed, as sequenced in a study of cytomegalovirus exposure and HLA in healthy donors. TCRdb's table, derived via immunoSEQ multiplex PCR, lists solely in-frame clones and lacks some. The profile shows about 160,000 clones, around 92% of them singletons. Sequenced: PBMCs. The receptors shown here come from a man between 18 and 35 years old in good health and CMV-seropositive.

This clone came up once. This chain uses TRBV11-2 with TRBJ2-7; 8 nucleotides match TRBD2. V was pared by 1 base and J by 0 bases, with 2 bases of the junction left unmatched. CDR1 is SGHAT, CDR2 FQNNGV, per germline. The CDR3 totals 15 residues. CDR3: CASSLVRGVSYEQYF. The CDR3 DNA reads TGTGCCAGCAGCTTAGTGCGGGGGGTCTCCTACGAGCAGTACTTC.

J is TRBJ2-7 and V is TRBV5-1; TRBD2 is a possible D gene (6 bases). The germline gives CDR1 SGHRS, CDR2 YFSETQ. This CDR3 has 14 amino acids. Trimming stripped 4 bases from V and 2 bases from J, with 13 bases between. The CDR3 is CASSKEGFAYEQYF. The CDR3, as DNA: TGCGCCAGCAGCAAGGAGGGCTTCGCCTACGAGCAGTACTTC.

V usage is TRBV9 and J usage is TRBJ1-5; 7 bases are shared with TRBD1. The ends lost 3 bases at V and 0 bases at J; junction bases unmatched: 3. The CDR3 loop spans 15 amino acids. CDR1 and CDR2 from the germline V gene are SGDLS and YYNGEE. Written as DNA, the CDR3 is TGTGCCAGCAGCGCGGGACAGTATAGCAATCAGCCCCAGCATTTT. Protein: CASSAGQYSNQPQHF.

The rearrangement joins TRBV5-1 to TRBJ2-5, with 9 bases identical to TRBD2. CDR1 is SGHRS, CDR2 YFSETQ, per germline. The CDR3 loop spans 16 amino acids. Trimming took 4 bases from V and 4 from J; bases not matched to a gene: 11. CDR3 DNA sequence: TGCGCCAGCAGCCCTGTCGGGAGCGGGAGGACAGAGACCCAGTACTTC. It codes for CASSPVGSGRTETQYF.

The V gene is TRBV27, the J gene TRBJ2-3, with 8 bases lining up with TRBD2. This CDR3 is 15 amino acids long. After removal of 4 bases from V and 0 bases from J, the junction contained 3 bases not matched to a gene. The germline V gene encodes CDR1 MNHEY and CDR2 SMNVEV (reference sequence). The chain's CDR3 is CASSYIAGSTDTQYF. DNA of the CDR3: TGTGCCAGCAGTTACATAGCGGGGAGCACAGATACGCAGTATTTT.

V is TRBV13 and J is TRBJ1-2; a weak D match, TRBD1 (6 bases). CDR3 length: 12 residues. Trimming took 5 bases from V and 7 from J, leaving 11 bases between them. CDR1 is PRHDT, CDR2 FYEKMQ, per germline (reference sequence). CDR3: CASSGRGGGYTF. DNA of the CDR3: TGTGCCAGCAGCGGCAGGGGTGGTGGCTACACCTTC.

The V gene is TRBV5-1, the J gene TRBJ2-3; 7 nucleotides agree with TRBD2. The J segment lost 0 bases and the V segment lost 4 bases, leaving 20 bases of the junction unmatched. The CDR3 runs to 20 residues. Germline loops: CDR1 SGHRS, CDR2 YFSETQ. The CDR3 sequence: CASSGGDFRTLRQSTDTQYF. The CDR3 bases are TGCGCCAGCAGCGGGGGGGACTTCCGAACCCTTCGTCAAAGCACAGATACGCAGTATTTT.

This clone was recorded once. The chain employs TRBV6-4 and TRBJ2-2, with D maybe TRBD1 (6 bases). This CDR3 region has 15 residues. Trimming removed 5 bases at V and 0 bases at J, with 10 bases between. Germline V gives CDR1 MRHNA, CDR2 SNTAGT. The CDR3 loop reads CASSPDRPNTGELFF. CDR3 DNA: TGTGCCAGCAGTCCGGACAGACCGAACACCGGGGAGCTGTTTTTT.

The V and J genes are TRBV12-5 and TRBJ2-3; 7 nucleotides match TRBD2. Trimming at V came to 2 bases and at J to 9 bases, leaving 17 bases not matched to a gene. The germline CDR1 and CDR2 sequences are LGHNT and FRNRAP. The CDR3 loop spans 17 amino acids. CDR3 bases: TGTGCTAGTGGTTTGCAGGGTACGGGACTAACACAGAGGACGCAGTATTTT. Translation gives CASGLQGTGLTQRTQYF.

V is TRBV14 and J is TRBJ2-7; possible D gene TRBD2, 5 bases. V dropped 1 base and J dropped 5 bases, with 6 bases sitting between them. The CDR3 is 12 residues long. Germline V CDR1 and CDR2: SGHDN, FVKESK. As DNA, the CDR3 is TGTGCCAGCAGCCAAGGAGGGAACGAGCAGTACTTC. Amino acid sequence: CASSQGGNEQYF.

This clone showed up just a few times. The chain carries TRBV18 and TRBJ2-7; D is possibly TRBD1 (6 bases). The ends were cut back, 2 bases at V and 0 bases at J, with 8 bases in the middle. Germline V CDR1 and CDR2: KGHSH, LQKENI. This CDR3 contains 14 residues. CDR3 DNA: TGTGCCAGCTCACCAACCAGGGGCTCCTACGAGCAGTACTTC. Translation: CASSPTRGSYEQYF.

The chain recombines TRBV4-2 with TRBJ1-1; the match to TRBD1 covers 7 bases. Germline V gene data show CDR1 as LGHNA and CDR2 as YNFKEQ. The V segment lost 0 bases and the J segment 1 base; nucleotides outside the gene matches: 5. The CDR3 spans 16 residues. CDR3 in amino acids: CASSQDDRESNTEAFF. CDR3 nucleotide sequence: TGTGCCAGCAGCCAAGACGACAGGGAGTCGAACACTGAAGCTTTCTTT.

The V gene is TRBV27, the J gene TRBJ1-1, with D tentatively TRBD1 (6 bases). The CDR3 totals 14 residues. Germline V lookup: CDR1 MNHEY, CDR2 SMNVEV (reference sequence). V dropped 3 bases and J dropped 0 bases, with 8 bases sitting between them. The CDR3 sequence: CASSFGTLNTEAFF. The CDR3 DNA sequence: TGTGCCAGCAGTTTCGGGACACTGAACACTGAAGCTTTCTTT.

The chain's CDR3 is CASSKPTGGDTEAFF. The CDR3 DNA sequence: TGTGCCAGCAGCAAGCCGACAGGGGGGGACACTGAAGCTTTCTTT. The rearrangement uses TRBV5-4 and TRBJ1-1; 9 nucleotides match TRBD1. CDR1 and CDR2 (germline): SGHNT, YYREEE (reference sequence). V lost 4 bases, J lost 3 bases, and 7 bases stayed unmatched. The CDR3 contains 15 residues. Using reference TRBV5-4 and TRBJ1-1 for the parts outside the CDR3, the full variable domain is ETGVTQSPTHLIKTRGQQVTLRCSSQSGHNTVSWYQQALGQGPQFIFQYYREEENGRGNFPPRFSGLQFPNYSSELNVNALELDDSALYLCASSKPTGGDTEAFFGQGTRLTVV.

The chain is built from TRBV11-2 and TRBJ1-2; D is unresolved. Trimming removed 2 bases from V and 3 bases from J, with 13 bases in between. Germline values: CDR1 SGHAT, CDR2 FQNNGV. The length of the CDR3 is 15 residues. In DNA form, the CDR3 reads TGTGCCAGCAGCTTACGACGGAGGGCTGACTATGGCTACACCTTC. Its translation: CASSLRRRADYGYTF.

This chain uses TRBV23-1 with TRBJ2-3, with 9 bases identical to TRBD2. TRBV23-1 is designated an ORF whose function remains uncertain. The CDR3 totals 17 residues. V dropped 0 bases and J dropped 0; count of bases not matched to a gene: 4. The CDR3 reads CASSQSWTSVSTDTQYF. In nucleotides, the CDR3 is TGCGCCAGCAGTCAATCATGGACTAGCGTTAGCACAGATACGCAGTATTTT.

The chain has TRBV19 and TRBJ2-1; D perhaps matches TRBD1 (5 bases). Germline V gene lookup returns CDR1 LNHDA and CDR2 SQIVND (reference sequence). Between the trimmed V and J ends, which lost 3 bases and 7 bases, there was a span of 13 bases. This CDR3 contains 14 residues. The DNA for the CDR3 is TGTGCCAGTAGTATCAGGGTCGTGGGGAATGAGCAGTTCTTC. It is translated as CASSIRVVGNEQFF.

The chain joins TRBV7-3 to TRBJ2-5; D might be TRBD1 (6 bases). The V and J ends lost 5 bases and 3 bases respectively, with 10 bases between them. The germline V gene has CDR1 SGHTA and CDR2 FQGTGA. This CDR3 is built from 13 residues. The CDR3 DNA reads as TGTGCCAGCAGCCAGGACAGAGAAGAGACCCAGTACTTC. It codes for CASSQDREETQYF.

The chain combines TRBV6-6 with TRBJ2-7, with a weak D call TRBD1 (5 bases). CDR1 is MNHNY, CDR2 SVGAGI, per germline (reference sequence). V lost 7 bases to trimming and J lost 3 bases, with 16 bases between them. The CDR3 spans 14 residues. The CDR3 bases are TGTGCCAGCAAGAAGAGCAGGGAATTCTACGAGCAGTACTTC. Translation: CASKKSREFYEQYF.

The rearrangement links TRBV5-1 to TRBJ2-5, with 11 bases identical to TRBD2. The length of the CDR3 is 14 residues. The ends lost 4 bases at V and 5 bases at J; junction bases unmatched: 4. In germline, CDR1 is SGHRS, CDR2 YFSETQ. In DNA, the CDR3 is TGCGCCAGCAGCGCCACTAGCGGGAGTGAGACCCAGTACTTC. This translates into CASSATSGSETQYF.

This chain uses TRBV7-9 with TRBJ2-7; D is possibly TRBD2 (6 bases). The germline V and J ends were trimmed by 4 bases and 3 bases, with 10 bases remaining between them. The germline V gene encodes CDR1 SEHNR and CDR2 FQNEAQ (reference sequence). The CDR3 runs 13 residues. CDR3: CASSSAGLYEQYF. The DNA of the CDR3 is TGTGCCAGCAGCTCCGCGGGGCTCTACGAGCAGTACTTC.

This chain connects TRBV7-6 to TRBJ2-1; D perhaps matches TRBD2 (6 bases). The germline V and J ends were trimmed by 3 bases and 0 bases, with 9 bases remaining between them. CDR1 and CDR2 (germline): SGHVS, FNYEAQ. CDR3 length: 15 amino acids. CDR3: CASSFGTFSYNEQFF. The CDR3 DNA is TGTGCCAGCAGCTTTGGGACTTTCTCCTACAATGAGCAGTTCTTC.

The V gene is TRBV5-5, the J gene TRBJ2-5, with D tentatively TRBD1 (6 bases). CDR1 SGHKS and CDR2 YYEKEE come from the germline V gene (reference sequence). This CDR3 spans 13 amino acids. Trimming cost V 6 bases and J 3 bases, with 12 bases left between them. CDR3 coding DNA: TGTGCCAGCACCATGGGACACAAAGAGACCCAGTACTTC. Amino acids: CASTMGHKETQYF.

The chain links TRBV4-2 to TRBJ2-1; 13 positions agree with TRBD2. The CDR3 has 20 residues. The junction had 8 bases not matched to a gene; V was cut back by 0 bases and J by 0 bases. Germline lookup yields CDR1 LGHNA and CDR2 YNFKEQ. The CDR3 spells CASSQDGTSGTRTSYNEQFF. CDR3 sequence (DNA): TGTGCCAGCAGCCAAGACGGGACTAGCGGGACCCGAACCTCCTACAATGAGCAGTTCTTC.

The chain joins TRBV7-9 to TRBJ2-1; the match to TRBD2 covers 10 bases. This CDR3 spans 16 amino acids. With V trimmed by 4 bases and J by 0 bases, 3 bases remained unmatched. Germline CDR1 is SEHNR and CDR2 is FQNEAQ (reference sequence). CDR3 sequence reads: CASSSTSGHSYNEQFF. The CDR3 DNA follows: TGTGCCAGCAGCTCGACTAGCGGGCACTCCTACAATGAGCAGTTCTTC. Using reference TRBV7-9 and TRBJ2-1 for the parts outside the CDR3, the full variable domain is DTGVSQNPRHKITKRGQNVTFRCDPISEHNRLYWYRQTLGQGPEFLTYFQNEAQLEKSRLLSDRFSAERPKGSFSTLEIQRTEQGDSAMYLCASSSTSGHSYNEQFFGPGTRLTVL.